In its sample, the clone carrying this TCR beta chain was seen many times. Its specificity is unknown. Original data processing: A classifier of distant metastasis in papillary thyroid cancer was built from CDR3 differences (across clinicopathological groups). With MiXCR, TCRdb reprocessed the PCR reads. For this entry, the V and J calls and clone size follow TCRdb and not the study's own pipeline. The table includes some 19,000 clones, 30% to 35% detected once. The sample is drawn from a study of metastatic and nonmetastatic thyroid tumors. Study background: It was across blood and tumor or nodule tissue from malignant and benign thyroid patients that repertoires were compared. Broader study findings: As reported, TCR beta diversity in blood and tumor was significantly higher in malignant thyroid tumors than in benign nodules.

Germline values: CDR1 LNHNV, CDR2 YYDKDF (reference sequence). The CDR3 is made up of 13 amino acids. V lost 0 bases and J 4 bases, leaving 6 bases between the germline ends. Until they underwent thyroid surgery, no patient had received any treatment. This sequence originates from a female donor with papillary thyroid cancer or a benign thyroid nodule (not recorded which). Some clones in this sample may be carry-over from other donors' samples. The sample taken for sequencing was adjacent normal tissue. The chain combines TRBV15 with TRBJ1-2; D perhaps matches TRBD1 (5 bases). The DNA for the CDR3 is TGTGCCACCAGCAGAGAAGGGGTCTATGGCTACACCTTC. Its translation: CATSREGVYGYTF.